The rows below give T cell receptor beta chains drawn from one sample of a study of T cell responses to AZD1222 COVID-19 vaccine. Measured with immunoSEQ multiplex PCR; TCRdb has only the in-frame clones, and not every one. The sample lists about 120,000 clones, around 82% occurring once. The sample here was peripheral blood, taken on day 0 of AZD1222 vaccination. The receptors were sampled from an adult in good health. Both conserved end residues are part of each CDR3. Each record gives: D gene, clone size, V gene, J gene, CDR3 DNA, CDR3 protein. D genes are given only for firm matches. Only some rows state a clone size, as once, few, many or a class for expanded clones.

d_gene: NA
abundance: NA
v_gene: TRBV12-3/TRBV12-4
j_gene: TRBJ1-6
CDR3nt: TGTGCCAGCAGGCCAAGGGTTTATTCACCCCTCCACTTT
CDR3aa: CASRPRVYSPLHF

d_gene: TRBD2
abundance: NA
v_gene: TRBV5-4
j_gene: TRBJ2-3
CDR3nt: TGTGCCAGCAGTCAAGCGGGGGGGCCCCTAGATACGCAGTATTTT
CDR3aa: CASSQAGGPLDTQYF

d_gene: NA
abundance: NA
v_gene: TRBV7-9
j_gene: TRBJ2-7
CDR3nt: TGTGCCAGCAGCTTGGAGGTGTCCGAGCAGTACTTC
CDR3aa: CASSLEVSEQYF

d_gene: NA
abundance: NA
v_gene: TRBV11-2
j_gene: TRBJ1-5
CDR3nt: TGTGCCAGCAGCCCCCGAGTCAATCAGCCCCAGCATTTT
CDR3aa: CASSPRVNQPQHF

d_gene: NA
abundance: NA
v_gene: TRBV6-1
j_gene: TRBJ2-1
CDR3nt: TGTGCCAGCAGTGAAGCGCAGGGGTTTAGAGGGAATGAGCAGTTCTTC
CDR3aa: CASSEAQGFRGNEQFF

d_gene: NA
abundance: NA
v_gene: TRBV7-5
j_gene: TRBJ1-2
CDR3nt: TGTGTCAGAAGCTTAGTCGGGGGGCCTGGCTACACCTTC
CDR3aa: CVRSLVGGPGYTF

d_gene: NA
abundance: NA
v_gene: TRBV19
j_gene: TRBJ1-4
CDR3nt: TGTGCCAGTAGTATTTGGGGGTCCAATGAAAAACTGTTTTTT
CDR3aa: CASSIWGSNEKLFF

d_gene: TRBD1
abundance: few
v_gene: TRBV15
j_gene: TRBJ1-5
CDR3nt: TGTGCCACCAGCAGAGTACCGGGACAGCAATATAGCAATCAGCCCCAGCATTTT
CDR3aa: CATSRVPGQQYSNQPQHF

d_gene: NA
abundance: few
v_gene: TRBV30
j_gene: TRBJ1-2
CDR3nt: TGTGCCTGGAGTGTGGAAGCTAACTATGGCTACACCTTC
CDR3aa: CAWSVEANYGYTF

d_gene: NA
abundance: NA
v_gene: TRBV5-1
j_gene: TRBJ2-1
CDR3nt: TGCGCCAGCAGCTTGACGGACAGACGGGGAGAGCAGTTCTTC
CDR3aa: CASSLTDRRGEQFF

d_gene: NA
abundance: NA
v_gene: TRBV7-3
j_gene: TRBJ1-1
CDR3nt: TGTGCCAGCAGCTTACACAGGGCGGCGAACACTGAAGCTTTCTTT
CDR3aa: CASSLHRAANTEAFF

d_gene: TRBD2
abundance: once
v_gene: TRBV18
j_gene: TRBJ2-4
CDR3nt: TGTGCCAGCTCACCACGGGAGCGGGGGGCTGGAGGGAACATTCAGTACTTC
CDR3aa: CASSPRERGAGGNIQYF

d_gene: NA
abundance: few
v_gene: TRBV12-3/TRBV12-4
j_gene: TRBJ1-1
CDR3nt: TGTGCCAGCAGTCCCAGGGGATTTGAGGCTTTCTTT
CDR3aa: CASSPRGFEAFF

d_gene: TRBD1
abundance: NA
v_gene: TRBV6-1
j_gene: TRBJ2-4
CDR3nt: TGTGCCAGCAGTGAAGAGGCGGGACAGGTAAAAATAGCCAAAAACATTCAGTACTTC
CDR3aa: CASSEEAGQVKIAKNIQYF

d_gene: TRBD2
abundance: NA
v_gene: TRBV2
j_gene: TRBJ2-5
CDR3nt: TGTGCCAGCAGTGCGCAAGGGCGGGGGGATCAAGAGACCCAGTACTTC
CDR3aa: CASSAQGRGDQETQYF

d_gene: NA
abundance: NA
v_gene: TRBV5-1
j_gene: TRBJ1-2
CDR3nt: TGCGCCAGCAGCTTGGAAGGGATGCGTTTCTATGGCTACACCTTC
CDR3aa: CASSLEGMRFYGYTF

d_gene: TRBD2
abundance: NA
v_gene: TRBV5-1
j_gene: TRBJ2-3
CDR3nt: TGCGCCAGCAGCTACGGACTAGACTACACAGATACGCAGTATTTT
CDR3aa: CASSYGLDYTDTQYF

d_gene: TRBD1
abundance: once
v_gene: TRBV24-1
j_gene: TRBJ1-6
CDR3nt: TGTGCCACCAGTGATTCACAGGGGCCCAATTCACCCCTCCACTTT
CDR3aa: CATSDSQGPNSPLHF

d_gene: TRBD1
abundance: NA
v_gene: TRBV2
j_gene: TRBJ1-2
CDR3nt: TGTGCCAGCGAGAGACAGGGACTCTATGGCTACACCTTC
CDR3aa: CASERQGLYGYTF

d_gene: NA
abundance: NA
v_gene: TRBV19
j_gene: TRBJ1-5
CDR3nt: TGTGCCAGTAATCCAGGCCGGCGGAATCAGCCCCAGCATTTT
CDR3aa: CASNPGRRNQPQHF